A selection of T cell receptor beta chains follows, all from one sample in a study of Ad26.COV2.S vaccination and SARS-CoV-2 variants. Profiled with immunoSEQ multiplex PCR; TCRdb holds only in-frame clones, not every one. The sample lists roughly 270,000 clones, about 89% occurring once. Sequences were derived from peripheral blood, sampled in a trial of Ad26.COV2.S vaccine versus placebo. These receptors all stem from a person aged 18-60 years who received the Ad26.COV2.S COVID-19 vaccine or a placebo. The CDR3 runs from the conserved cysteine through the conserved F or W. A D gene is named only where the DNA matches it firmly. Expanded clones are given a class, and other clones once, few, many or no size at all.

abundance: once; d_gene: .; v_gene: TRBV27; j_gene: TRBJ2-7; CDR3aa: CASIWGRTYEQYF; CDR3nt: TGTGCCAGCATCTGGGGCAGGACCTACGAGCAGTACTTC
abundance: .; d_gene: .; v_gene: TRBV3-1/TRBV3-2; j_gene: TRBJ1-1; CDR3aa: CASSQGETEAFF; CDR3nt: TGTGCCAGCAGCCAAGGTGAAACTGAAGCTTTCTTT
abundance: .; d_gene: TRBD2; v_gene: TRBV27; j_gene: TRBJ2-1; CDR3aa: CASSPRTSGSFYNEQFF; CDR3nt: TGTGCCAGCAGTCCACGGACTAGCGGGAGTTTCTACAATGAGCAGTTCTTC
abundance: .; d_gene: TRBD1; v_gene: TRBV19; j_gene: TRBJ1-2; CDR3aa: CASSIATGGYGYTF; CDR3nt: TGTGCCAGTAGTATTGCGACAGGGGGGTATGGCTACACCTTC
abundance: .; d_gene: TRBD1; v_gene: TRBV7-2; j_gene: TRBJ2-2; CDR3aa: CASSLGQNPTGELFF; CDR3nt: TGTGCCAGCAGCTTGGGACAGAACCCCACCGGGGAGCTGTTTTTT
abundance: .; d_gene: .; v_gene: TRBV6-2/TRBV6-3; j_gene: TRBJ2-7; CDR3aa: CASSYGQGTTYEQYF; CDR3nt: TGTGCCAGCAGTTACGGGCAGGGGACAACCTACGAGCAGTACTTC
abundance: .; d_gene: .; v_gene: TRBV6-5; j_gene: TRBJ1-1; CDR3aa: CASSKGNTEAFF; CDR3nt: TGTGCCAGCAGCAAGGGCAACACTGAAGCTTTCTTT
abundance: .; d_gene: TRBD1; v_gene: TRBV2; j_gene: TRBJ2-3; CDR3aa: CASSETGTGGGLGTDTQYF; CDR3nt: TGTGCCAGCAGTGAGACCGGGACAGGGGGAGGTTTGGGCACAGATACGCAGTATTTT
abundance: .; d_gene: .; v_gene: TRBV4-1; j_gene: TRBJ1-6; CDR3aa: CASSLVRLIGGTPLHF; CDR3nt: TGCGCCAGCAGCCTGGTAAGGCTTATCGGGGGGACACCCCTCCACTTT
abundance: .; d_gene: TRBD1; v_gene: TRBV4-3; j_gene: TRBJ2-1; CDR3aa: CASSQAAQGGYNEQFF; CDR3nt: TGCGCCAGCAGCCAAGCGGCACAGGGGGGCTACAATGAGCAGTTCTTC
abundance: .; d_gene: TRBD1; v_gene: TRBV5-6; j_gene: TRBJ1-3; CDR3aa: CASSWQGAGNTIYF; CDR3nt: TGTGCCAGCAGCTGGCAGGGGGCTGGAAACACCATATATTTT
abundance: .; d_gene: TRBD2; v_gene: TRBV4-1; j_gene: TRBJ2-7; CDR3aa: CASTPGGAGAYEQYF; CDR3nt: TGCGCCAGCACCCCGGGTGGAGCGGGAGCCTACGAGCAGTACTTC
abundance: once; d_gene: .; v_gene: TRBV10-3; j_gene: TRBJ2-5; CDR3aa: CAISESSGGGGYQETQYF; CDR3nt: TGTGCCATCAGTGAGTCGTCAGGAGGAGGGGGGTACCAAGAGACCCAGTACTTC
abundance: once; d_gene: TRBD2; v_gene: TRBV5-1; j_gene: TRBJ2-1; CDR3aa: CASSLEGTSVNEQFF; CDR3nt: TGCGCCAGCAGCTTGGAGGGGACTAGCGTAAATGAGCAGTTCTTC
abundance: .; d_gene: .; v_gene: TRBV4-1; j_gene: TRBJ1-5; CDR3aa: CASSHDRLNQPQHF; CDR3nt: TGCGCCAGCAGCCACGACAGGCTAAATCAGCCCCAGCATTTT
abundance: .; d_gene: .; v_gene: TRBV6-1; j_gene: TRBJ2-7; CDR3aa: CASSEEQGVHEQYF; CDR3nt: TGTGCCAGCAGTGAAGAACAGGGAGTGCACGAGCAGTACTTC
abundance: few; d_gene: .; v_gene: TRBV28; j_gene: TRBJ2-2; CDR3aa: CASSEGFSGELFF; CDR3nt: TGTGCCAGCAGCGAGGGGTTTTCCGGGGAGCTGTTTTTT
abundance: .; d_gene: .; v_gene: TRBV11-3; j_gene: TRBJ2-2; CDR3aa: CASTGTPANTGELFF; CDR3nt: TGTGCCAGCACCGGGACGCCAGCGAACACCGGGGAGCTGTTTTTT
abundance: .; d_gene: .; v_gene: TRBV19; j_gene: TRBJ1-4; CDR3aa: CASSDQHTTNEKLFF; CDR3nt: TGTGCCAGTAGCGATCAACATACAACTAATGAAAAACTGTTTTTT
abundance: once; d_gene: .; v_gene: TRBV5-4; j_gene: TRBJ2-3; CDR3aa: CASGIGGTSTDTQYF; CDR3nt: TGTGCCAGCGGCATTGGGGGGACTAGCACAGATACGCAGTATTTT
abundance: .; d_gene: .; v_gene: TRBV6-1; j_gene: TRBJ1-3; CDR3aa: CASSEAGVGGNTIYF; CDR3nt: TGTGCCAGCAGTGAAGCCGGAGTAGGTGGAAACACCATATATTTT
abundance: once; d_gene: .; v_gene: TRBV7-2; j_gene: TRBJ1-5; CDR3aa: CASSLLSDQPQHF; CDR3nt: TGTGCCAGCAGCTTATTGTCTGATCAGCCCCAGCATTTT
abundance: few; d_gene: .; v_gene: TRBV30; j_gene: TRBJ1-1; CDR3aa: CAWSPGVPEAFF; CDR3nt: TGTGCCTGGAGTCCGGGTGTTCCTGAAGCTTTCTTT
abundance: .; d_gene: .; v_gene: TRBV18; j_gene: TRBJ2-7; CDR3aa: CASSPRGYEQYF; CDR3nt: TGTGCCAGCTCACCACGGGGATACGAGCAGTACTTC
abundance: .; d_gene: .; v_gene: TRBV9; j_gene: TRBJ1-1; CDR3aa: CASSVDGLGNTEAFF; CDR3nt: TGTGCCAGCAGCGTAGATGGGCTGGGGAACACTGAAGCTTTCTTT
abundance: .; d_gene: .; v_gene: TRBV4-1; j_gene: TRBJ1-6; CDR3aa: CASSLQGDGSYNSPLHF; CDR3nt: TGCGCCAGCAGCCTCCAGGGTGACGGCTCCTATAATTCACCCCTCCACTTT
abundance: .; d_gene: .; v_gene: TRBV7-6; j_gene: TRBJ1-3; CDR3aa: CASSLAGTPGNTIYF; CDR3nt: TGTGCCAGCAGCTTAGCTGGGACCCCCGGAAACACCATATATTTT
abundance: .; d_gene: TRBD2; v_gene: TRBV4-2; j_gene: TRBJ2-3; CDR3aa: CASSQERGGITDTQYF; CDR3nt: TGTGCCAGCAGCCAAGAACGGGGGGGTATCACAGATACGCAGTATTTT
abundance: .; d_gene: TRBD1; v_gene: TRBV7-3; j_gene: TRBJ2-3; CDR3aa: CASSLPGQGADTQYF; CDR3nt: TGTGCCAGCAGTTTACCGGGACAGGGGGCAGATACGCAGTATTTT
abundance: .; d_gene: TRBD2; v_gene: TRBV4-1; j_gene: TRBJ2-1; CDR3aa: CASSQISGRGEQFF; CDR3nt: TGCGCCAGCAGCCAAATCAGCGGGAGAGGCGAGCAGTTCTTC
abundance: .; d_gene: TRBD2; v_gene: TRBV5-1; j_gene: TRBJ2-3; CDR3aa: CASSFGLAATDTQYF; CDR3nt: TGCGCCAGCAGCTTCGGACTAGCGGCCACAGATACGCAGTATTTT